This is a list of T cell receptor beta chains from one sample in a study of somatic mutations in cytotoxic T cells in rheumatoid arthritis. Generated by immunoSEQ multiplex PCR, the TCRdb table keeps only in-frame clones and is missing some. The profile shows roughly 2,300 clones, 80% to 90% of them singletons. Input material: CD8+ T cells sorted from blood. Receptors were obtained from an adult with rheumatoid arthritis. The CDR3 runs from the conserved cysteine through the conserved F or W. D genes are given only for firm matches. Expanded clones are given a class, and other clones once, few, many or no size at all.

CASSYQGGGLDGYTF,TGTGCCAGCAGTTACCAAGGGGGGGGCTTAGACGGCTACACCTTC,TRBJ1-2,TRBV6-5,NA,NA
CASSLNTEAFF,TGTGCCAGCAGCCTTAACACTGAAGCTTTCTTT,TRBJ1-1,TRBV14,NA,NA
CASSQEFGETSGNTIYF,TGCGCCAGCAGCCAAGAGTTTGGTGAAACCTCTGGAAACACCATATATTTT,TRBJ1-3,TRBV4-3,NA,NA
CASSARGLAGNEQFF,TGTGCCAGCAGCGCAAGGGGCCTAGCTGGCAATGAGCAGTTCTTC,TRBJ2-1,TRBV9,NA,NA
CASSLKDRYNYGYTF,TGTGCCAGCAGCTTAAAGGACAGATATAACTATGGCTACACCTTC,TRBJ1-2,TRBV5-4,NA,NA
CASSTDEELAYEQYF,TGTGCCAGTAGTACCGATGAGGAGCTTGCCTACGAGCAGTACTTC,TRBJ2-7,TRBV19,NA,NA
CASSRIGLAGNTDTQYF,TGTGCCAGTAGTCGAATCGGACTAGCGGGGAACACAGATACGCAGTATTTT,TRBJ2-3,TRBV19,TRBD2,NA
CASSQGSLLTDTQYF,TGCGCCAGCAGCCAAGGAAGTCTGCTCACAGATACGCAGTATTTT,TRBJ2-3,TRBV4-1,NA,NA
CASSQLAEWGGYGYTF,TGCGCCAGCAGCCAACTCGCCGAGTGGGGAGGCTATGGCTACACCTTC,TRBJ1-2,TRBV4-3,NA,NA
CASSETGLGELFF,TGTGCCAGCAGTGAAACCGGGTTAGGGGAGCTGTTTTTT,TRBJ2-2,TRBV6-1,NA,NA
CASSLGSPSTEAFF,TGTGCCAGCAGTTTAGGCAGCCCAAGCACTGAAGCTTTCTTT,TRBJ1-1,TRBV27,NA,NA
CASSPKGFGGAVEKLFF,TGTGCCAGCAGCCCCAAGGGGTTTGGGGGGGCAGTTGAAAAACTGTTTTTT,TRBJ1-4,TRBV7-8,NA,NA
CSVAGKRGPEAFF,TGCAGCGTCGCGGGGAAGCGGGGGCCAGAAGCTTTCTTT,TRBJ1-1,TRBV29-1,NA,NA
CASSPGTGPAFEQYF,TGTGCCAGCAGCCCAGGGACAGGTCCGGCCTTCGAGCAGTACTTC,TRBJ2-7,TRBV9,TRBD1,once
CASSSPGTWHYGYTF,TGTGCCAGCAGCTCCCCGGGGACATGGCACTATGGCTACACCTTC,TRBJ1-2,TRBV5-6,NA,NA
CATRLAGGLNTGELFF,TGTGCCACCAGACTAGCGGGGGGCTTGAACACCGGGGAGCTGTTTTTT,TRBJ2-2,TRBV10-3,TRBD2,NA
CASSQDYHEQFF,TGTGCCAGCAGCCAAGACTACCATGAGCAGTTCTTC,TRBJ2-1,TRBV6-6,NA,NA
CASSLRDQNTGELFF,TGTGCCAGCAGTTTACGGGACCAAAACACCGGGGAGCTGTTTTTT,TRBJ2-2,TRBV27,NA,NA
CASSGQGGYKNTIYF,TGTGCCAGCAGCGGACAGGGCGGCTATAAAAACACCATATATTTT,TRBJ1-3,TRBV13,TRBD1,NA
CASTQLAGVNTGELFF,TGTGCCAGCACCCAGCTAGCGGGGGTAAACACCGGGGAGCTGTTTTTT,TRBJ2-2,TRBV9,TRBD2,NA
CSVDPGRALGAFF,TGCAGCGTTGACCCGGGACGGGCACTGGGAGCTTTCTTT,TRBJ1-1,TRBV29-1,NA,few
CASRLDRSYEQYF,TGTGCCAGCAGGCTCGACAGATCCTACGAGCAGTACTTC,TRBJ2-7,TRBV28,NA,NA
CASSPGGEETQYF,TGTGCCAGCAGCCCCGGAGGAGAAGAGACCCAGTACTTC,TRBJ2-5,TRBV7-8,NA,NA
CATSRDLRGYGNQPQHF,TGTGCCACCAGCAGAGATCTCAGGGGGTATGGCAATCAGCCCCAGCATTTT,TRBJ1-5,TRBV15,TRBD1,once
CASSARGQGPDYGYTF,TGTGCCAGCAGCGCCAGGGGACAGGGCCCGGACTATGGCTACACCTTC,TRBJ1-2,TRBV9,TRBD1,NA